These 7 T cell receptor beta chains were all obtained from the same sample, sequenced in a study of chemoradiotherapy in HPV16-positive cancers. The repertoire was sequenced with immunoSEQ multiplex PCR; TCRdb's copy has only in-frame clones and lacks some. This sample has approximately 9,000 clones; 65% to 85% occur once, and the top ten carry around 2.8%. Sequencing used blood, obtained from a patient who underwent chemoradiotherapy. These receptors all come from a human donor with HPV-associated anogenital cancer.

The V and J genes are TRBV7-2 and TRBJ2-3, with D perhaps given as TRBD1 or TRBD2 (5 bases each). The CDR3 consists of 18 residues. Germline values: CDR1 SGHTA, CDR2 FQGNSA. V dropped 5 bases and J dropped 2 bases, with 23 bases sitting between them. CDR3 nucleotides: TGTGCCAGCAGCAGAGAGGGACCCCGGGACGGGGACACAGATACGCAGTATTTT. Translating gives CASSREGPRDGDTDTQYF.

This clone was detected only a few times. The rearrangement joins TRBV5-1 to TRBJ1-1, with D perhaps matching TRBD1 (5 bases). From germline, CDR1 is SGHRS and CDR2 YFSETQ. V lost 2 bases to trimming and J lost 7 bases, with 15 bases between them. This CDR3 contains 14 residues. This CDR3 reads CASSLQWGSLEAFF. The CDR3 bases are TGCGCCAGCAGCTTACAATGGGGCTCCCTTGAAGCTTTCTTT.

This clone was counted a single time. The rearrangement uses TRBV14 and TRBJ2-6; 9 bases fit TRBD1. CDR3 size: 20 residues. The V and J ends lost 0 bases and 2 bases, in that order; junction bases with no gene match: 11. Germline V gene data show CDR1 as SGHDN and CDR2 as FVKESK. CDR3 sequence reads: CASSQDNRTGVKAGANVLTF. The DNA for the CDR3 is TGTGCCAGCAGCCAAGATAATAGGACAGGGGTCAAAGCTGGGGCCAACGTCCTGACTTTC.

The chain employs TRBV11-3 and TRBJ2-1, with TRBD2 as a possible D gene (5 bases). The germline gives CDR1 SGHNT, CDR2 YENEEA. V lost 5 bases to trimming and J lost 0 bases, with 17 bases between them. The CDR3 sequence is 17 residues long. CDR3 protein: CASSARRGSSSYNEQFF. DNA of the CDR3: TGTGCCAGCAGCGCCCGTCGGGGATCCAGCTCCTACAATGAGCAGTTCTTC.

The chain couples TRBV7-8 to TRBJ2-7; D possibly corresponds to TRBD1 (7 bases). The CDR3 is 16 amino acids. The V and J ends lost 4 bases and 1 base respectively, with 17 bases between them. Germline CDR1 and CDR2: SGHVS and FQNEAQ. The CDR3 DNA follows: TGTGCCAGCAGCTCCCGCCAGGCAGGGGGGTCCTACGAGCAGTACTTC. Translating gives CASSSRQAGGSYEQYF. Drawing the rest from reference TRBV7-8 and TRBJ2-7, the complete variable domain is GAGVSQSPRYKVAKRGQDVALRCDPISGHVSLFWYQQALGQGPEFLTYFQNEAQLDKSGLPSDRFFAERPEGSVSTLKIQRTQQEDSAVYLCASSSRQAGGSYEQYFGPGTRLTVT.

The chain combines TRBV5-1 with TRBJ1-3, with TRBD1 as a possible D gene (5 bases). Germline V gene sequence: CDR1 SGHRS, CDR2 YFSETQ. The length of the CDR3 is 14 residues. The ends were cut back, 6 bases at V and 2 bases at J, with 12 bases in the middle. CDR3 nucleotides: TGCGCCAGCACGGAGGGGCGAGCTGGAAACACCATATATTTT. It is translated as CASTEGRAGNTIYF.

This rearrangement joins TRBV7-2 to TRBJ2-1; TRBD1 is a possible D gene (5 bases). V lost 3 bases and J 5 bases, leaving 8 bases between the germline ends. The CDR3 has 13 residues. The V gene's germline CDR1 is SGHTA and CDR2 FQGNSA. The CDR3 region has the DNA TGTGCCAGCAGCTTGTCACAGGACAATGAGCAGTTCTTC. This encodes CASSLSQDNEQFF.